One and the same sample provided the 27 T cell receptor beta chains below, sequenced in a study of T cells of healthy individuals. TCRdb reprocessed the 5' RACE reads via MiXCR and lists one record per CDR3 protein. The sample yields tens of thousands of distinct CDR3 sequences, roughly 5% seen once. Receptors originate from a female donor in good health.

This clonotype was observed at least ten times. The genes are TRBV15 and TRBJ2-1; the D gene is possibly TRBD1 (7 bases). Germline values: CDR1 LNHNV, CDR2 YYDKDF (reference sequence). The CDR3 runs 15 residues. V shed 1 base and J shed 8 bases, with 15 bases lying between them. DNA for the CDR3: TGTGCCACCAGCAGAGGTGACAGGGAGGTCGATGAGCAGTTCTTC. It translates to CATSRGDREVDEQFF.

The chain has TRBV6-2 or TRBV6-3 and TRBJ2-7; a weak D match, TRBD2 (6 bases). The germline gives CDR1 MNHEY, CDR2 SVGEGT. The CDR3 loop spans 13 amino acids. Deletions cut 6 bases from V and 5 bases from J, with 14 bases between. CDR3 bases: TGTGCCAGCAGCTCGGGGGAGATGGACGAGCAGTACTTC. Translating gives CASSSGEMDEQYF.

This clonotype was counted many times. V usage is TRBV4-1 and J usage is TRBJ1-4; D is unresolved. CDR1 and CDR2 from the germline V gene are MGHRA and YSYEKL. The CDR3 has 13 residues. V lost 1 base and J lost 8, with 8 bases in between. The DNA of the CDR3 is TGCGCCAGCAGCCAAGGGGGATTGGAAAAACTGTTTTTT. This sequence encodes CASSQGGLEKLFF.

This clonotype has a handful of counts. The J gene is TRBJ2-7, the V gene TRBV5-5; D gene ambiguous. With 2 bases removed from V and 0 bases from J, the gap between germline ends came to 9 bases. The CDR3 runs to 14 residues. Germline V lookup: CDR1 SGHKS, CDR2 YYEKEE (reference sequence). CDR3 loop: CASSFSRVSYEQYF. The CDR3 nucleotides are TGTGCCAGCAGCTTCTCCCGGGTCTCCTACGAGCAGTACTTC.

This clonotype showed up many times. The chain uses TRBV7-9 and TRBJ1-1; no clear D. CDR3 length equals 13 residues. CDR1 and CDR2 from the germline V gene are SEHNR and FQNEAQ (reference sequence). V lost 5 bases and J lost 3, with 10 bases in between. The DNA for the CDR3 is TGTGCCAGCAGCCCCGGACGCCACACTGAAGCTTTCTTT. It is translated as CASSPGRHTEAFF. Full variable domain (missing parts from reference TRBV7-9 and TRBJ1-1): DTGVSQNPRHKITKRGQNVTFRCDPISEHNRLYWYRQTLGQGPEFLTYFQNEAQLEKSRLLSDRFSAERPKGSFSTLEIQRTEQGDSAMYLCASSPGRHTEAFFGQGTRLTVV.

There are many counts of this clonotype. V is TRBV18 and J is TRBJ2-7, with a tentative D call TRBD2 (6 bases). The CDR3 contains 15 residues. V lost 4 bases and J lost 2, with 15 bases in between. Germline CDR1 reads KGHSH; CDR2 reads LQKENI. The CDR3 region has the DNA TGTGCCAGCTCACGGAGGGACGAATCGGCCTACGAGCAGTACTTC. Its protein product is CASSRRDESAYEQYF.

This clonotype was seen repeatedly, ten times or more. The CDR3 here is CASSPHGQNSGNTIYF. The CDR3 DNA is TGTGCCAGCAGCCCGCACGGACAGAACTCTGGAAACACCATATATTTT. This rearrangement joins TRBV2 to TRBJ1-3, with D maybe TRBD1 (6 bases). This CDR3 region has 16 residues. The germline V gene encodes CDR1 SNHLY and CDR2 FYNNEI. With 6 bases removed from V and 0 bases from J, the gap between germline ends came to 15 bases.

The CDR3 is CATELGAGQPQHF. CDR3 nucleotides: TGTGCCACCGAGCTAGGGGCGGGTCAGCCCCAGCATTTT. The genes are TRBV7-3 and TRBJ1-5, with D perhaps matching TRBD1 (5 bases). CDR3 length: 13 residues. Trimming left V 10 bases short and J 6 bases short, with 16 bases between. Germline CDR1 is SGHTA and CDR2 is FQGTGA. The full variable domain, with the rest looked up from reference TRBV7-3 and TRBJ1-5, is GAGVSQTPSNKVTEKGKYVELRCDPISGHTALYWYRQSLGQGPEFLIYFQGTGAADDSGLPNDRFFAVRPEGSVSTLKIQRTERGDSAVYLCATELGAGQPQHFGDGTRLSIL.

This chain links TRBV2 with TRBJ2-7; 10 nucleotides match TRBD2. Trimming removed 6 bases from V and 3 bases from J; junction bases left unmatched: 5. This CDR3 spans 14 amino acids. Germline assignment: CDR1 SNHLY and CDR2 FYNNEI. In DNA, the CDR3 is TGTGCCAGCAGGGTAGCGGGAGGCCTCTACGAGCAGTACTTC. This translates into CASRVAGGLYEQYF.

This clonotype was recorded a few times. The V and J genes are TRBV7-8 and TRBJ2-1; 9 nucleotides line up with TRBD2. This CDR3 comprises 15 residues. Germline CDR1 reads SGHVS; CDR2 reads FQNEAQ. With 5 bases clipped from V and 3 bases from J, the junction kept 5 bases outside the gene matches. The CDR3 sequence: CASSPPAGGYNEQFF. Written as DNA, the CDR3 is TGTGCCAGCAGCCCCCCAGCGGGAGGCTACAATGAGCAGTTCTTC.

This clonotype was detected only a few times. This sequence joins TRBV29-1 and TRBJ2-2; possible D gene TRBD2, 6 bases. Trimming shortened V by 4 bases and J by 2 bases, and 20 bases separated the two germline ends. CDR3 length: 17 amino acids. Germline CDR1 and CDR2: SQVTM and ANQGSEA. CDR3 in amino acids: CSVGKVEDYPNTGELFF. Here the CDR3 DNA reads TGCAGCGTTGGTAAGGTTGAGGACTACCCTAACACCGGGGAGCTGTTTTTT.

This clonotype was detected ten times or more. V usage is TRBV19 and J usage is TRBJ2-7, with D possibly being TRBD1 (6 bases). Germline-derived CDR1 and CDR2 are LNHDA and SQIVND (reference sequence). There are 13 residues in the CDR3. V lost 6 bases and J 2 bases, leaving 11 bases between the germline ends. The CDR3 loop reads CASSPDRAYEQYF. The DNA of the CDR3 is TGTGCCAGTAGCCCGGACAGAGCCTACGAGCAGTACTTC. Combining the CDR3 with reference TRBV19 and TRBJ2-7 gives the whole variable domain DGGITQSPKYLFRKEGQNVTLSCEQNLNHDAMYWYRQDPGQGLRLIYYSQIVNDFQKGDIAEGYSVSREKKESFPLTVTSAQKNPTAFYLCASSPDRAYEQYFGPGTRLTVT.

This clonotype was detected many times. The CDR3 loop reads CASSYSKRAKNIQYF. CDR3 coding DNA: TGTGCCAGCAGTTACTCGAAGCGAGCCAAAAACATTCAGTACTTC. The rearrangement links TRBV6-2 or TRBV6-3 to TRBJ2-4; D not resolved. The CDR3 has 15 amino acids. The V and J ends lost 0 bases and 0 bases respectively, with 6 bases between them. Germline-derived CDR1 and CDR2 are MNHEY and SVGEGT.

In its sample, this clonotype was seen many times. This chain's CDR3 is CATSPSGAHLEQFF. In DNA form, the CDR3 reads TGTGCCACCAGCCCTTCCGGAGCGCATTTAGAGCAGTTCTTC. This chain links TRBV19 with TRBJ2-1; no reliable D call. V lost 10 bases and J 10 bases, leaving 23 bases between the germline ends. The germline V gene encodes CDR1 LNHDA and CDR2 SQIVND (reference sequence). The CDR3 totals 14 residues.

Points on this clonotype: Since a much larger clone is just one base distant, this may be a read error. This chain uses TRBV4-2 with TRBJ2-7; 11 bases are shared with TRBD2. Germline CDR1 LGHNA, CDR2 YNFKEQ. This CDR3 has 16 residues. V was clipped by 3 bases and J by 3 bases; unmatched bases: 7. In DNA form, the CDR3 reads TGTGCCAGCAGCCACGGACTAGCGGGCCAGATCTACGAGCAGTACTTC. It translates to CASSHGLAGQIYEQYF.

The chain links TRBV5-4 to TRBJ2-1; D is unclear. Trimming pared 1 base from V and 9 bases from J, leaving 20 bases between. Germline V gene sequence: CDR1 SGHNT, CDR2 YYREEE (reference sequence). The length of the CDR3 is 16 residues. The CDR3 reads CASSLWGTRSAVEQFF. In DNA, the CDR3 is TGTGCCAGCAGCTTGTGGGGAACCCGGAGCGCCGTTGAGCAGTTCTTC.

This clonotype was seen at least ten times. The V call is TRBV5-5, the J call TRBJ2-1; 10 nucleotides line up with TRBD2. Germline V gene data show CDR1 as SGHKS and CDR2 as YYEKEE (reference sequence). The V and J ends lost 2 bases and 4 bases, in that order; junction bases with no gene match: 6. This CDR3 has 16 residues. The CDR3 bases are TGTGCCAGCAGCTTACCGGGACTAGCGAGATACAATGAGCAGTTCTTC. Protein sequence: CASSLPGLARYNEQFF.

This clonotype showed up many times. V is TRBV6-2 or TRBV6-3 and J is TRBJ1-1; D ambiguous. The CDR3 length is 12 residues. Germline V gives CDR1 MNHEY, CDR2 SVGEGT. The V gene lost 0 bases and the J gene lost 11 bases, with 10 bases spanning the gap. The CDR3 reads CASSYSSGMAFF. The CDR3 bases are TGTGCCAGCAGTTACTCCTCTGGTATGGCTTTCTTT.

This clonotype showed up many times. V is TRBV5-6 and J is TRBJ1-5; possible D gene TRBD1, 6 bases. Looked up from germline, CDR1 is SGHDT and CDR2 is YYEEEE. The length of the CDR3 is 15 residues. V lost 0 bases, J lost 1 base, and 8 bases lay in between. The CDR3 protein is CASSLGQASNQPQHF. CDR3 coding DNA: TGTGCCAGCAGCTTGGGACAGGCCAGCAATCAGCCCCAGCATTTT.

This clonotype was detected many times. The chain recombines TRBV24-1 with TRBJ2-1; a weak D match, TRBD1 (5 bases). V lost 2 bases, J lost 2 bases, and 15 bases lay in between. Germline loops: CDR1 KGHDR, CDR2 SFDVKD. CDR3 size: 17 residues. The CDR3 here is CATSDYRGSLTYNEQFF. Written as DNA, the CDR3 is TGTGCCACCAGTGATTATAGGGGTAGCCTTACCTACAATGAGCAGTTCTTC.

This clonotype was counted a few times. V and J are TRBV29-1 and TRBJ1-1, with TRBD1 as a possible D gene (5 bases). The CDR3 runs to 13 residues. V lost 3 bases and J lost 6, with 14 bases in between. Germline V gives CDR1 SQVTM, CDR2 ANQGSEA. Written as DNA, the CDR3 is TGCAGCGTTGAGAAGCTGCGGGGGGCTGAAGCTTTCTTT. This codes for CSVEKLRGAEAFF.

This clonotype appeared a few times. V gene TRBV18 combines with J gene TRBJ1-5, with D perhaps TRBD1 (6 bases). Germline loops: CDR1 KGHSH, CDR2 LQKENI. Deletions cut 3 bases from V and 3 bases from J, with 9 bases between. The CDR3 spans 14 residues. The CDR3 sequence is CASSPDRNNQPQHF. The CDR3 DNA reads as TGTGCCAGCTCACCCGACAGGAACAATCAGCCCCAGCATTTT.

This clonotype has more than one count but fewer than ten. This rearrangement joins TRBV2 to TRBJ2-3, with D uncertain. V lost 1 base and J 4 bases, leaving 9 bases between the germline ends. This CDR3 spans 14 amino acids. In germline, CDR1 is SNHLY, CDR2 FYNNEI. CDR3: CASSEVNRADTQYF. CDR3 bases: TGTGCCAGCAGTGAAGTGAATAGAGCAGATACGCAGTATTTT.

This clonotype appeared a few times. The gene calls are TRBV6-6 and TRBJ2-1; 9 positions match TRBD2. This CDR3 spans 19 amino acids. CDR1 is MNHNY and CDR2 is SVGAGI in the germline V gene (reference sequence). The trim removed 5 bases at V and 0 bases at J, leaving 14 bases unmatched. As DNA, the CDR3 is TGTGCCAGCAGTCCTCAGACTAGCGGTCTCATAAGCTCCTACAATGAGCAGTTCTTC. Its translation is CASSPQTSGLISSYNEQFF.

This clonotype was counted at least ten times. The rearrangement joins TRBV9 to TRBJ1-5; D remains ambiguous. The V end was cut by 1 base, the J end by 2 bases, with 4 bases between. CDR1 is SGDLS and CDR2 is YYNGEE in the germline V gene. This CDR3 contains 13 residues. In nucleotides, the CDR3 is TGTGCCAGCAGCGTACAGGGCAATCAGCCCCAGCATTTT. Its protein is CASSVQGNQPQHF.

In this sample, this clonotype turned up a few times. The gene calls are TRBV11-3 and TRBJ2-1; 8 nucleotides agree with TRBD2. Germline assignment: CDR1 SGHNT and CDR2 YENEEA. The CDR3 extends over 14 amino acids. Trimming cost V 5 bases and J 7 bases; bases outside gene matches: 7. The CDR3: CASSPSGSGNEQFF. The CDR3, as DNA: TGTGCCAGCAGCCCAAGCGGGAGCGGGAATGAGCAGTTCTTC.

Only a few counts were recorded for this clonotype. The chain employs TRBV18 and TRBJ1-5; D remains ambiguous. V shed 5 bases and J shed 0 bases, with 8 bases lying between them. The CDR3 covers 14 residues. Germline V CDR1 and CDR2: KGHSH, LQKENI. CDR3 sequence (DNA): TGTGCCAGCTCAAGGGCCCCTAGCAATCAGCCCCAGCATTTT. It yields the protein CASSRAPSNQPQHF.